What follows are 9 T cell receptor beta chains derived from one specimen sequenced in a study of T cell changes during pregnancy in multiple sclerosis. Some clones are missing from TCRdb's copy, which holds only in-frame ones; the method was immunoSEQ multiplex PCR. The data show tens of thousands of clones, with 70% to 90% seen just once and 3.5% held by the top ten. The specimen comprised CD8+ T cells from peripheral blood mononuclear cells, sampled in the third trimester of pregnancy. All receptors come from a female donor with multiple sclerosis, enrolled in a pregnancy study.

The CDR3 loop is CASSLWRVDSYEQYF. In DNA form, the CDR3 reads TGTGCCAGCAGCTTATGGCGGGTGGACTCCTACGAGCAGTACTTC. V gene TRBV11-2 combines with J gene TRBJ2-7, with D tentatively TRBD2 (5 bases). The CDR3 runs to 15 residues. V was clipped by 2 bases and J by 0 bases, with 11 bases between them. The germline V gene has CDR1 SGHAT and CDR2 FQNNGV. Using reference TRBV11-2 and TRBJ2-7 for the parts outside the CDR3, the full variable domain is EAGVAQSPRYKIIEKRQSVAFWCNPISGHATLYWYQQILGQGPKLLIQFQNNGVVDDSQLPKDRFSAERLKGVDSTLKIQPAKLEDSAVYLCASSLWRVDSYEQYFGPGTRLTVT.

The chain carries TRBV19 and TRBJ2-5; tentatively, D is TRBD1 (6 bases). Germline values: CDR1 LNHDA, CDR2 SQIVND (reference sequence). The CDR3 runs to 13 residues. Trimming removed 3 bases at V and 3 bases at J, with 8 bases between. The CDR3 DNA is TGTGCCAGTAGTATTAGGACAGAAGAGACCCAGTACTTC. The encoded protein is CASSIRTEETQYF.

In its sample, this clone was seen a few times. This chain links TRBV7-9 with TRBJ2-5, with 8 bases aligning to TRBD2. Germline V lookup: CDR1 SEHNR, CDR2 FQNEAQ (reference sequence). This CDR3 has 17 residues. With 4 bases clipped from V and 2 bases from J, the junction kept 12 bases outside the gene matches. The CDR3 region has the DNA TGTGCCAGCAGCTACGCTTTGCGGGGGGACGTACAAGAGACCCAGTACTTC. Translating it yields CASSYALRGDVQETQYF.

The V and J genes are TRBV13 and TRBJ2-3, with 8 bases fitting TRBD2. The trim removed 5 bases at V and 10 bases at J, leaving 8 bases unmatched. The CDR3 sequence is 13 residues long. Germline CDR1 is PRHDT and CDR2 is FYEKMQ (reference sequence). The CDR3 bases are TGTGCCAGCAGCCCAGGACTAGCTGCAGCGCAGTATTTT. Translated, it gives CASSPGLAAAQYF. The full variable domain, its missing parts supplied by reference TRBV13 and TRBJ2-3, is AAGVIQSPRHLIKEKRETATLKCYPIPRHDTVYWYQQGPGQDPQFLISFYEKMQSDKGSIPDRFSAQQFSDYHSELNMSSLELGDSALYFCASSPGLAAAQYFGPGTRLTVL.

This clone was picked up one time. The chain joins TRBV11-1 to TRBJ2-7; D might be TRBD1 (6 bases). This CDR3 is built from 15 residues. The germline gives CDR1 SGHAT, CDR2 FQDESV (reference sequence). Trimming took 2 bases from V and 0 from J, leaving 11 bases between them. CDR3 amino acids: CASSLIRGPSYEQYF. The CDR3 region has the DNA TGTGCCAGCAGCTTAATCAGGGGCCCCTCCTACGAGCAGTACTTC.

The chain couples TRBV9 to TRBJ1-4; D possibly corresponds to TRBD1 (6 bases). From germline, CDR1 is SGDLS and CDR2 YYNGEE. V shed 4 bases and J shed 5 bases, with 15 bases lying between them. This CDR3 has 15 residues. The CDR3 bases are TGTGCCAGCAGCCCCAGGGGCGAAAGGAATGAAAAACTGTTTTTT. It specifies CASSPRGERNEKLFF.

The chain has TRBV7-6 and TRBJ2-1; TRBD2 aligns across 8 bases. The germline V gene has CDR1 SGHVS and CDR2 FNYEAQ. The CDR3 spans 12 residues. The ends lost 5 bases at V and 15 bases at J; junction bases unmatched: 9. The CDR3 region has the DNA TGTGCCAGCAGCCCCCTCGGGACTAGTCTGTTCTTC. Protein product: CASSPLGTSLFF.

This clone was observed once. CDR3 loop: CASSEYVASGAQETQYF. As DNA, the CDR3 is TGTGCCAGCAGTGAATATGTGGCTAGCGGGGCGCAAGAGACCCAGTACTTC. V and J are TRBV25-1 and TRBJ2-5; 9 nucleotides agree with TRBD2. The CDR3 extends over 17 amino acids. Germline values: CDR1 MGHDK, CDR2 SYGVNS. V shed 0 bases, J shed 2 bases, and the junction held 7 bases outside the gene matches.

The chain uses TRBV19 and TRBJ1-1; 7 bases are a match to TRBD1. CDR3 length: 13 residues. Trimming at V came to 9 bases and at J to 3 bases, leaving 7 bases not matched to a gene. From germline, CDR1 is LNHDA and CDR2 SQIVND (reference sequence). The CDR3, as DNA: TGTGCCAGCCAGCAGGGGGGATACACTGAAGCTTTCTTT. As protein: CASQQGGYTEAFF.